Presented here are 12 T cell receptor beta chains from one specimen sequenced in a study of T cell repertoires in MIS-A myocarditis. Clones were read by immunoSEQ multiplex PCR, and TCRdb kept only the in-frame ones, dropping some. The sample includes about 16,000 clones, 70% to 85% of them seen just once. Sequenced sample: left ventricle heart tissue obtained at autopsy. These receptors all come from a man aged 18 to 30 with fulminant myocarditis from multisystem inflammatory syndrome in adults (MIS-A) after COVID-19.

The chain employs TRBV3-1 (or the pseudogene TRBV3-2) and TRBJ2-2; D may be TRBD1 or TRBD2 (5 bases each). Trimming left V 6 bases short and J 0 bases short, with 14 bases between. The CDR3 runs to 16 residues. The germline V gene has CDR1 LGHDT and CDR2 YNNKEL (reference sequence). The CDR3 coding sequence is TGTGCCAGCAGGCTTCTAGGGGACGCGAACACCGGGGAGCTGTTTTTT. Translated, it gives CASRLLGDANTGELFF.

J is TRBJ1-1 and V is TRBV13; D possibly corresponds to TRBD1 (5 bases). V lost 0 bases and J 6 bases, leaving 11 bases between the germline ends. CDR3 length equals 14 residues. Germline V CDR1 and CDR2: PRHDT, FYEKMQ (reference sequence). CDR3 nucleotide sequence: TGTGCCAGCAGCTTAGGTGCGGGGGTGGCTGAAGCTTTCTTT. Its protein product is CASSLGAGVAEAFF.

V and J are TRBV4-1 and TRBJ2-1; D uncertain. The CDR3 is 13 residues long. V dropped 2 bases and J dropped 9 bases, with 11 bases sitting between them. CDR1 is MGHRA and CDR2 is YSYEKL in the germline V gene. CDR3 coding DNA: TGCGCCAGCAGCCAACTGAGGAGTTTTGAGCAGTTCTTC. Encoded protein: CASSQLRSFEQFF.

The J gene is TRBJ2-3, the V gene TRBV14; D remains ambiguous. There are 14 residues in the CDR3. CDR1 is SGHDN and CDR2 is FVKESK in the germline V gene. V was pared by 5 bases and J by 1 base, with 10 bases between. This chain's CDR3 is CASSALGGTDTQYF. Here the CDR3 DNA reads TGTGCCAGCAGCGCCCTTGGGGGCACAGATACGCAGTATTTT.

The CDR3 sequence is CASSLSLLVDEAFF. The CDR3 nucleotides are TGTGCCAGCAGTTTATCGTTATTGGTAGATGAAGCTTTCTTT. This chain connects TRBV27 to TRBJ1-1; D not resolved. Trimming shortened V by 0 bases and J by 7 bases, and 12 bases separated the two germline ends. The CDR3 extends over 14 amino acids. CDR1 is MNHEY, CDR2 SMNVEV, per germline (reference sequence).

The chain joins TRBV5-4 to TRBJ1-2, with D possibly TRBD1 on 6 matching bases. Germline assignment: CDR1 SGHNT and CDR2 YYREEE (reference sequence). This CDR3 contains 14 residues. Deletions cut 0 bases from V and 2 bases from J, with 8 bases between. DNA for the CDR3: TGTGCCAGCAGCTTGGCAGGGGTCAACTATGGCTACACCTTC. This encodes CASSLAGVNYGYTF.

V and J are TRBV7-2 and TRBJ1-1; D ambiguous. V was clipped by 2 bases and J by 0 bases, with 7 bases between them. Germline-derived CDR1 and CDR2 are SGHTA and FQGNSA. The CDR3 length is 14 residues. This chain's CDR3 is CASSLTSMNTEAFF. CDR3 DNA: TGTGCCAGCAGCTTAACGTCGATGAACACTGAAGCTTTCTTT.

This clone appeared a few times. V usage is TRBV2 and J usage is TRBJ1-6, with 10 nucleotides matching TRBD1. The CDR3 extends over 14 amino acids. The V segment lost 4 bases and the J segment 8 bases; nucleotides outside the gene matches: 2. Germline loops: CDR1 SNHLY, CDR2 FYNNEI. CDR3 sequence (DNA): TGTGCCAGCAGTGCGGACAGGGGGTATTCACCCCTCCACTTT. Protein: CASSADRGYSPLHF.

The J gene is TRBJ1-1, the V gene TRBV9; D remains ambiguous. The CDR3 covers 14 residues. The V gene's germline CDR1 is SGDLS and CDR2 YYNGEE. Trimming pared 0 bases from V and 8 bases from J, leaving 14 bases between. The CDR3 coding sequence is TGTGCCAGCAGCGTAGGAAGTGGTGCGAAGGAAGCTTTCTTT. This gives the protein CASSVGSGAKEAFF. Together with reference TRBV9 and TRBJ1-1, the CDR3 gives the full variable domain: DSGVTQTPKHLITATGQRVTLRCSPRSGDLSVYWYQQSLDQGLQFLIQYYNGEERAKGNILERFSAQQFPDLHSELNLSSLELGDSALYFCASSVGSGAKEAFFGQGTRLTVV.

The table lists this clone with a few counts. The DNA for the CDR3 is TGTGCCAGCAGCCCAAACACCGGGACAGGGGGCTATGGCTACACCTTC. Translation: CASSPNTGTGGYGYTF. V usage is TRBV7-3 and J usage is TRBJ1-2; TRBD1 aligns across 11 bases. The V and J ends lost 5 bases and 4 bases, in that order; junction bases with no gene match: 9. The CDR3 is 16 amino acids. The germline V gene has CDR1 SGHTA and CDR2 FQGTGA.

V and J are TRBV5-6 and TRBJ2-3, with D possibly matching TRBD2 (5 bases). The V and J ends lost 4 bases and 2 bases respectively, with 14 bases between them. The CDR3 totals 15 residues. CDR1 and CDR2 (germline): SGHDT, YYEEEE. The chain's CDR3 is CASSAGGLDTDTQYF. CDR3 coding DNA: TGTGCCAGCAGCGCGGGTGGGCTAGACACAGATACGCAGTATTTT.

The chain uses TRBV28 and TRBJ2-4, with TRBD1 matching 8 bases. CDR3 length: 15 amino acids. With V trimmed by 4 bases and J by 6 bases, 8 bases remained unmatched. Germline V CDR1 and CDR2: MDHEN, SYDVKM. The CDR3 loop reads CASSSLTGGRNIQYF. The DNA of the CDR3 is TGTGCCAGCAGTTCCCTTACAGGGGGTAGAAACATTCAGTACTTC. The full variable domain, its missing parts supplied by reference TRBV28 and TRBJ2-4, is DVKVTQSSRYLVKRTGEKVFLECVQDMDHENMFWYRQDPGLGLRLIYFSYDVKMKEKGDIPEGYSVSREKKERFSLILESASTNQTSMYLCASSSLTGGRNIQYFGAGTRLSVL.